This T cell receptor (beta chain) was obtained from a study of shared clonotypes between healthy human individuals (TCRdb year 2020). For context, the study as a whole: The cohort comprised two women and a few men aged 18 to 49 years. Blood TCR repertoires of five healthy adults were deeply sequenced to estimate repertoire size and the extent of clonotype sharing between individuals. Per donor, leukapheresis produced somewhere between about 0.8 and 9.5 billion PBMCs. Libraries were prepared and TCR repertoires were sequenced by different laboratories using diverse techniques, in order to increase sequencing depth and limit assay-specific biases. For each donor, CD4 naive and CD4 memory were each run on three plates, CD8 naive on two plates, and CD8 memory on one plate.

The germline V gene supplies CDR1 SNHLY and CDR2 FYNNEI. Measured from the cysteine to the phenylalanine, the CDR3 is 13 residues long. Only CDR3 DNA is held: 39 bases, read in frame from base 1. Trimming takes 5 bases from V and 7 bases from J, and the germline ends sit 11 bases apart. What the authors observed across the whole study: Across a few donors, roughly 5% of naive CD4, approximately 3.6% of naive CD8, about 2.3% of memory CD4, and approximately 0.42% of memory CD8 clonotypes were shared. Based on pairwise subsampling, the degree of clonotype sharing among donors was expected to be affected by sequencing depth. Even with the large sequencing depth, rarefaction of the sorted-subset datasets indicated that sequencing was incomplete. Because the study included only a small number of donors, the genetic and exposure-history diversity represented was limited. Estimated clonotype richness was generally larger for naive than for memory subsets. Clonotypes shared by all four sorted-subset donors showed higher generation probabilities than non-shared clonotypes. Sampling was limited to blood, and TCR repertoires in tissue likely differ from TCR repertoires in blood.

Donors were healthy HIV-negative adults with no recently reported acute infections or vaccinations. Every donor was a Caucasian adult residing in Nashville, Tennessee, USA. CD4+ T cells were enriched through magnetic negative selection, after which naive cells were positively selected on CD45RA and the remaining negative fraction served as the memory subset. After blood collection by leukapheresis, PBMCs were isolated using Ficoll-Histopaque density gradient centrifugation and then cryopreserved in the vapor phase of liquid nitrogen. Purity and quantity of every magnetically sorted T cell population were checked by analytical flow cytometry. Genomic DNA was isolated from every sorted fraction and measured by UV absorbance on a Nanodrop 2000c. This clone has a handful of counts. Which antigen it targets is not known. There are no base qualities to consult, and no much larger clone falls within one base.

TCR CDR3 regions were amplified from genomic DNA by multiplex PCR using the deep immunoSEQ assay. Genomic DNA extracted from each cell subset was distributed evenly over all wells of several immunoSEQ 96-well plates, and each plate served as one replicate. For sorted subsets, each replicate PCR was loaded with 200 ng genomic DNA, equivalent to some 27,000 T cell genomes. The purified libraries were quantified using a Qubit 3.0 fluorometer, sized with a Bioanalyzer 2100, and then quantified again using the KAPA Library Quantification kit. Each immunoSEQ 96-well plate was sequenced on its own single-read 150-cycle Illumina NextSeq 550 flow cell. Processing in the source paper ran as follows. The immunoSEQ output contained only junctional sequences without quality scores, so filtering could not match that applied to full-length reads. Sequences were annotated with PyIR, a Python wrapper for IgBLAST v1.9, using IMGT germline references to assign V/J genes and CDR3. Reads were removed for weak V/J assignments (E-value above 1e-6), missing CDR3, stop codons, out-of-frame junctions, or ambiguous translated residues. A V3J clonotype was defined by an identical inferred V gene, J gene, and CDR3 amino acid sequence. Percentage overlap between repertoires was calculated by dividing the number of shared unique clonotypes by the size of the smaller repertoire. Repertoire richness was assessed with RTK rarefaction, the Chao1 estimator, and Recon v2.1 estimates of unobserved clonotypes. OLGA was used to compute generation probabilities for all TCRbeta clonotypes that the gDNA method yielded from a few donors. TCRdb took this table from immuneACCESS and kept in-frame rearrangements with V and J called. Such tables lack part of the clones; where checked against another copy, unresolved V genes explain under half of the gap, and the rest is unexplained. The V and J calls and clone size are taken from that table; D and trimming were inferred from the DNA. Counted in this sample were around 350,000 clones; more than 60% of them appeared once. Clones ranked in the top ten supply more than 9% of the sample.

Source material: memory CD4+ T cells sorted from blood. The sample's cell subset or site label, decoded: CD45RA-negative fraction. This chain joins TRBV2 to TRBJ2-2; there is no confident call for the D gene. This clonotype originated in a man between 25 and 39 years old in good health. CDR3 protein: CASSYTENGELFF. The nucleotides read TGTGCCAGCAGTTACACAGAGAACGGGGAGCTGTTTTTT.